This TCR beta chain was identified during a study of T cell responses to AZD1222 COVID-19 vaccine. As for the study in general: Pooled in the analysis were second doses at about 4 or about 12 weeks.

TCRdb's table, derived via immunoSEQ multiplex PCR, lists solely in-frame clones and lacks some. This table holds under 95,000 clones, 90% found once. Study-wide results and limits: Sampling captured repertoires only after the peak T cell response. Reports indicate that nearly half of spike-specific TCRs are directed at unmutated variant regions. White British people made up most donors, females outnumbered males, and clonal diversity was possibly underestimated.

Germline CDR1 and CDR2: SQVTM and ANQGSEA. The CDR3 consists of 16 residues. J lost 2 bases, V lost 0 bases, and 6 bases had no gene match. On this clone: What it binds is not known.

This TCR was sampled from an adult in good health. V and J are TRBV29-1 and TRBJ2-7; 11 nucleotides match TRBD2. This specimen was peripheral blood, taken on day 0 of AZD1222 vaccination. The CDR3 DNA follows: TGCAGCGTTGAAGACTGGCCTAGCGGGGGGCCCTACGAGCAGTACTTC. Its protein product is CSVEDWPSGGPYEQYF.